Below are 8 T cell receptor beta chains sequenced from a single sample in a study of identical twins. TCRdb passed the 5' RACE reads through MiXCR, listing each CDR3 protein once. This sample has about 190,000 distinct CDR3 sequences, with around 15% found just once. This sample also appeared in a second study, on T cells expressing NK-cell markers.

The sequenced sample was CD8+ T cells sorted from blood. These receptors all come from a woman under 30 in good health.

This clonotype was counted between two and nine times. The rearrangement uses TRBV9 and TRBJ2-1; a weak D match, TRBD1 (5 bases). The CDR3 has 15 residues. V lost 0 bases, J lost 0 bases, and 7 bases lay in between. The germline V gene encodes CDR1 SGDLS and CDR2 YYNGEE. The CDR3 nucleotides are TGTGCCAGCAGCGTAGAGGGGCGCTCCTACAATGAGCAGTTCTTC. Translated: CASSVEGRSYNEQFF.

The chain combines TRBV29-1 with TRBJ1-1; D ambiguous. V lost 3 bases to trimming and J lost 3 bases, with 5 bases between them. Germline CDR1 is SQVTM and CDR2 is ANQGSEA. The CDR3 has 11 amino acids. The CDR3 coding sequence is TGCAGCGTTGAGTCCTACACTGAAGCTTTCTTT. This gives the protein CSVESYTEAFF.

This sequence joins TRBV7-7 and TRBJ2-2; D is undetermined. The CDR3 has 14 amino acids. CDR1 and CDR2 (germline): SSHAT, FNYEAQ (reference sequence). Trimming took 0 bases from V and 4 from J, leaving 6 bases between them. CDR3 DNA: TGTGCCAGCAGCTTAGCTAGCTTCACCGGGGAGCTGTTTTTT. As protein: CASSLASFTGELFF.

The chain employs TRBV3-1 and TRBJ2-7; 10 bases agree with TRBD2. V shed 4 bases, J shed 2 bases, and the junction held 11 bases outside the gene matches. The CDR3 sequence is 17 residues long. CDR1 is LGHDT, CDR2 YNNKEL, per germline (reference sequence). The CDR3 loop is CASSLMTSGPPPYEQYF. CDR3 DNA: TGTGCCAGCAGCCTAATGACTAGCGGGCCGCCCCCCTACGAGCAGTACTTC.

This rearrangement joins TRBV6-5 to TRBJ2-1, with D uncertain. Trimming left V 1 base short and J 5 bases short, with 12 bases between. In germline, CDR1 is MNHEY, CDR2 SVGAGI. The length of the CDR3 is 15 residues. The DNA for the CDR3 is TGTGCCAGCAGTTACTTTATGGGCAGAGACAATGAGCAGTTCTTC. It codes for CASSYFMGRDNEQFF.

The rearrangement uses TRBV18 and TRBJ2-3, with 8 bases identical to TRBD1. With V trimmed by 2 bases and J by 6 bases, 7 bases remained unmatched. Germline CDR1 and CDR2: KGHSH and LQKENI. The CDR3 spans 15 residues. The CDR3 protein is CASSPERQGADTQYF. CDR3 nucleotide sequence: TGTGCCAGCTCACCAGAGCGCCAGGGGGCCGATACGCAGTATTTT.

The sample holds a few counts of this clonotype. The chain recombines TRBV15 with TRBJ2-3; D is perhaps TRBD2 (6 bases). Germline V gives CDR1 LNHNV, CDR2 YYDKDF (reference sequence). The CDR3 sequence is 13 residues long. V shed 8 bases and J shed 0 bases, with 9 bases lying between them. The CDR3 protein is CATAEGSTDTQYF. The CDR3 nucleotides are TGTGCCACCGCGGAGGGTAGCACAGATACGCAGTATTTT.

This clonotype was detected a few times. V gene TRBV20-1 combines with J gene TRBJ2-1, with 9 bases that match TRBD1. Germline CDR1 is DFQATT and CDR2 is SNEGSKA (reference sequence). The CDR3 is made up of 12 amino acids. This chain's CDR3 is CTTWTGANEQFF. CDR3 nucleotides: TGCACCACTTGGACAGGGGCAAATGAGCAGTTCTTC.